These 29 T cell receptor beta chains were all obtained from the same sample, sequenced in a study of T-cell reconstitution after alpha-beta-depleted transplantation in children listed by TCRdb under 2016. The sample's treatment or condition, from its label and the paper: allogeneic hematopoietic cell transplantation with graft depleted of TCRalphabeta T cells and CD19 B cells. Libraries were built with PCR. TCRdb shows the sequencer as Illumina HiSeq 2500. To normalize quantification of the TCRbeta repertoire, the TCR libraries were built with molecular barcoding that relied on unique molecular identifiers. TCRdb trimmed public reads at Q25 via fastp, called clones via MiXCR and kept in-frame beta chains. Each CDR3 protein gets just one entry, which takes the most common genes and DNA from the rows behind it. This sample gives about 300,000 distinct CDR3 sequences in total; over 9% of them show up just once. The ten most abundant clones make up over 6% of the sample.

Sequencing was performed on PBMCs, taken before TCRalphabeta/CD19-depleted stem cell transplant. The origin of the receptors is a boy less than two years old with acute myeloid leukemia, due to receive a stem cell transplant.

There are many counts of this clonotype. The CDR3 DNA sequence: TGTGCCATCAGTGAAAAGTTTGGAGTCTACGAGCAGTACTTC. Translating gives CAISEKFGVYEQYF. The chain couples TRBV10-3 to TRBJ2-7; D is unresolved. Germline loops: CDR1 ENHRY, CDR2 SYGVKD. This CDR3 has 14 residues. V lost 3 bases and J 3 bases, leaving 12 bases between the germline ends.

This clonotype was seen ten or more times. This chain connects TRBV11-2 to TRBJ2-2; TRBD2 agrees at 7 bases. Germline values: CDR1 SGHAT, CDR2 FQNNGV. This CDR3 contains 16 residues. The V gene end was trimmed by 5 bases and the J gene end by 0 bases; junction bases not matched to a gene: 6. The chain's CDR3 is CASSPAGTTNTGELFF. The CDR3 bases are TGTGCCAGCAGCCCTGCCGGGACTACGAACACCGGGGAGCTGTTTTTT.

Many counts were recorded for this clonotype. V is TRBV12-3 or TRBV12-4 and J is TRBJ2-7; no clear D. V lost 6 bases and J 6 bases, leaving 12 bases between the germline ends. This CDR3 has 12 residues. The chain's CDR3 is CASSPSQAEQYF. The CDR3 DNA reads TGTGCCAGCAGCCCGTCCCAGGCCGAGCAGTACTTC.

This clonotype was picked up many times. J is TRBJ2-7 and V is TRBV29-1, with D tentatively TRBD1 (5 bases). CDR3 length equals 13 residues. The V end was cut by 5 bases, the J end by 1 base, with 12 bases between. CDR1 is SQVTM, CDR2 ANQGSEA, per germline. This CDR3 is CSVSQGASYEQYF. The DNA of the CDR3 is TGCAGCGTTTCCCAGGGCGCGTCCTACGAGCAGTACTTC.

In this sample, this clonotype turned up many times. V gene TRBV7-9 combines with J gene TRBJ1-1; TRBD1 aligns across 9 bases. CDR3 length equals 16 residues. The V gene's germline CDR1 is SEHNR and CDR2 FQNEAQ (reference sequence). V shed 6 bases, J shed 0 bases, and the junction held 8 bases outside the gene matches. The CDR3 DNA sequence: TGTGCCAGCAGAGGGGGACAGGGCCAGCTGAACACTGAAGCTTTCTTT. The encoded protein is CASRGGQGQLNTEAFF.

Many counts were recorded for this clonotype. The gene calls are TRBV12-3 or TRBV12-4 and TRBJ2-7, with 7 bases lining up with TRBD1. V lost 2 bases, J lost 3 bases, and 4 bases stayed unmatched. The CDR3 is 14 residues long. In DNA, the CDR3 is TGTGCCAGCAGTTTAAAGGGACAGTACTACGAGCAGTACTTC. Translation gives CASSLKGQYYEQYF.

The J gene is TRBJ2-1, the V gene TRBV7-9; tentative D call: TRBD2 (5 bases). Germline lookup yields CDR1 SEHNR and CDR2 FQNEAQ (reference sequence). CDR3 length: 16 residues. Trimming removed 0 bases from V and 2 bases from J, with 11 bases in between. The CDR3 loop reads CASSLAGGSTYNEQFF. CDR3 bases: TGTGCCAGCAGCTTAGCGGGTGGGAGCACCTACAATGAGCAGTTCTTC.

This clonotype has at least ten counts. The chain is built from TRBV7-6 and TRBJ1-1; D is ambiguous. V was clipped by 1 base and J by 1 base, with 7 bases between them. The CDR3 length is 14 residues. Per germline, CDR1 SGHVS and CDR2 FNYEAQ. The CDR3 bases are TGTGCCAGCAGCTTAGAAAGCAGGAACACTGAAGCTTTCTTT. This encodes CASSLESRNTEAFF.

This clonotype was counted at least ten times. The V call is TRBV19, the J call TRBJ1-2; a possible D gene is TRBD1 (5 bases). The CDR3 covers 14 residues. Germline CDR1 is LNHDA and CDR2 is SQIVND (reference sequence). Trimming stripped 5 bases from V and 0 bases from J, with 10 bases between. The CDR3 sequence: CASSSRTSNYGYTF. For the CDR3, the DNA is TGTGCCAGTAGTTCGCGGACATCTAACTATGGCTACACCTTC.

The chain is built from TRBV20-1 and TRBJ2-5; 10 nucleotides align to TRBD2. The germline CDR1 and CDR2 sequences are DFQATT and SNEGSKA (reference sequence). The CDR3 covers 16 residues. V lost 0 bases and J lost 2; bases outside the gene matches: 6. The CDR3 sequence is CSARDPSGGAQETQYF. The CDR3 DNA sequence: TGCAGTGCTAGAGATCCTAGCGGGGGAGCACAAGAGACCCAGTACTTC.

This clonotype was observed at least ten times. This chain connects TRBV12-3 or TRBV12-4 to TRBJ2-1, with a possible D match to TRBD2 (5 bases). V was clipped by 4 bases and J by 9 bases, with 10 bases between them. The CDR3 runs to 12 residues. CDR3 sequence: CASSSGVGEQFF. DNA for the CDR3: TGTGCCAGCAGTTCCGGGGTGGGTGAGCAGTTCTTC.

The sample holds a few counts of this clonotype. The chain couples TRBV14 to TRBJ1-6; D is uncertain. Germline loops: CDR1 SGHDN, CDR2 FVKESK. Trimming pared 4 bases from V and 2 bases from J, leaving 9 bases between. The length of the CDR3 is 15 residues. The CDR3 sequence: CASSLRFAYNSPLHF. The CDR3 DNA reads as TGTGCCAGCAGCCTCAGGTTCGCCTATAATTCACCCCTCCACTTT.

The table lists this clonotype with many counts. V usage is TRBV5-6 and J usage is TRBJ2-1; no definite D call. CDR3 length equals 14 residues. Germline V gene lookup returns CDR1 SGHDT and CDR2 YYEEEE. The V end lost 1 base, the J end lost 6 bases, and 11 bases lay between the germline ends. The CDR3 sequence is CASSLTPQPNEQFF. CDR3 nucleotide sequence: TGTGCCAGCAGCTTGACGCCACAGCCCAATGAGCAGTTCTTC.

CDR3 amino acids: CASSLGLSRGGSETQYF. Here the CDR3 DNA reads TGCGCCAGCAGCTTGGGCCTGAGTCGGGGCGGGTCGGAGACCCAGTACTTC. The V call is TRBV5-1, the J call TRBJ2-5; D possibly uses TRBD1 or TRBD2 (5 bases each). Trimming took 0 bases from V and 5 from J, leaving 20 bases between them. Germline V gene data show CDR1 as SGHRS and CDR2 as YFSETQ. CDR3 size: 17 residues.

This clonotype was observed at least ten times. This rearrangement joins TRBV29-1 to TRBJ2-1; TRBD2 matches 9 bases. The J segment lost 7 bases and the V segment lost 6 bases, leaving 7 bases of the junction unmatched. The CDR3 consists of 13 residues. Per the germline V gene, CDR1 is SQVTM and CDR2 is ANQGSEA. CDR3 residues: CSVAGGQRNEQFF. The DNA for the CDR3 is TGCAGCGTCGCGGGGGGGCAACGGAATGAGCAGTTCTTC.

This clonotype was detected ten times or more. The chain combines TRBV24-1 with TRBJ2-7, with 10 bases aligning to TRBD2. CDR1 is KGHDR, CDR2 SFDVKD, per germline. Losses at the gene ends were 2 bases for V and 5 bases for J; bases not matched to a gene: 11. This CDR3 region has 17 residues. The CDR3 loop reads CATSDSSFGLAGDEQYF. As DNA, the CDR3 is TGTGCCACCAGTGATTCTTCTTTTGGGCTAGCGGGAGACGAGCAGTACTTC.

There are a few counts of this clonotype. The J gene is TRBJ1-5, the V gene TRBV4-2, with D possibly matching TRBD1 (5 bases). Germline V lookup: CDR1 LGHNA, CDR2 YNFKEQ. The CDR3 loop spans 16 amino acids. With 5 bases removed from V and 2 bases from J, the gap between germline ends came to 16 bases. The CDR3 DNA is TGTGCCAGCAGCTCAGTTAGTGGGACCGGCAATCAGCCCCAGCATTTT. It yields the protein CASSSVSGTGNQPQHF.

The chain is built from TRBV27 and TRBJ1-2; 7 positions agree with TRBD1. V lost 5 bases and J lost 2; bases outside the gene matches: 8. The germline V gene has CDR1 MNHEY and CDR2 SMNVEV (reference sequence). The CDR3 is 15 amino acids. CDR3 nucleotides: TGTGCCAGCAGTCCAGGGGGGACAGCGAACTATGGCTACACCTTC. It specifies CASSPGGTANYGYTF.

About this clonotype itself: Being one base from a much bigger clone, this may be a read error. The gene calls are TRBV5-5 and TRBJ2-7; 7 bases line up with TRBD1. The CDR3 has 14 amino acids. Per germline, CDR1 SGHKS and CDR2 YYEKEE (reference sequence). CDR3: CASSFDRVAYDQYF. As DNA, the CDR3 is TGTGCCAGCAGCTTTGACAGGGTTGCCTACGACCAGTACTTC.

In this sample, this clonotype turned up many times. The chain uses TRBV25-1 and TRBJ1-2; 7 bases line up with TRBD1. The germline V gene encodes CDR1 MGHDK and CDR2 SYGVNS. After removal of 6 bases from V and 4 bases from J, the junction contained 2 bases not matched to a gene. The CDR3 totals 12 residues. The CDR3 DNA reads as TGTGCCAGCAGGGGACAGATCTATGGCTACACCTTC. It encodes CASRGQIYGYTF.

In this sample, this clonotype turned up many times. The rearrangement uses TRBV20-1 and TRBJ1-1; the D is unclear. The CDR3 contains 13 residues. Per the germline V gene, CDR1 is DFQATT and CDR2 is SNEGSKA (reference sequence). V lost 1 base to trimming and J lost 2 bases, with 8 bases between them. The CDR3: CSARAPVNTEAFF. The DNA of the CDR3 is TGCAGTGCTAGAGCCCCAGTAAACACTGAAGCTTTCTTT.

This clonotype turned up a few times. The chain is built from TRBV7-2 and TRBJ1-6; a weak D match, TRBD1 (5 bases). Trimming left V 5 bases short and J 9 bases short, with 11 bases between. Germline CDR1 is SGHTA and CDR2 is FQGNSA. This CDR3 has 13 residues. The CDR3 region is CASSEWGFSPLHF. The CDR3 coding sequence is TGTGCCAGCAGCGAGTGGGGGTTTTCACCCCTCCACTTT. The full variable domain, rest sourced from reference TRBV7-2 and TRBJ1-6, is GAGVSQSPSNKVTEKGKDVELRCDPISGHTALYWYRQSLGQGLEFLIYFQGNSAPDKSGLPSDRFSAERTGGSVSTLTIQRTQQEDSAVYLCASSEWGFSPLHFGNGTRLTVT.

Ten or more counts support this clonotype. This chain uses TRBV6-5 with TRBJ2-5, with D possibly matching TRBD2 (7 bases). CDR3 length: 14 residues. The germline gives CDR1 MNHEY, CDR2 SVGAGI. V gave up 0 bases and J gave up 4 bases, with 9 bases separating them. The CDR3 DNA is TGTGCCAGCAGTTACTCGGGGGGGGCAGAGACCCAGTACTTC. Encoded protein: CASSYSGGAETQYF.

This clonotype was recorded at least ten times. The rearrangement links TRBV20-1 to TRBJ2-5, with 10 bases aligning to TRBD2. Per the germline V gene, CDR1 is DFQATT and CDR2 is SNEGSKA (reference sequence). Trimming cost V 8 bases and J 5 bases; bases outside gene matches: 8. The CDR3 spans 13 residues. CDR3 region: CSPSGRARETQYF. The CDR3 DNA follows: TGCAGTCCAAGCGGGAGGGCCAGGGAGACCCAGTACTTC.

The genes are TRBV14 and TRBJ2-1; no firm D call. This CDR3 comprises 13 residues. Germline loops: CDR1 SGHDN, CDR2 FVKESK. Trimming left V 4 bases short and J 12 bases short, with 16 bases between. As DNA, the CDR3 is TGTGCCAGCAGCCCGAACTACCAGAATCCGCAGTTCTTC. Encoded protein: CASSPNYQNPQFF.

This clonotype occurred many times. The gene calls are TRBV20-1 and TRBJ2-1; 14 bases agree with TRBD2. With V trimmed by 1 base and J by 7 bases, 0 bases remained unmatched. The CDR3 loop spans 14 amino acids. Germline V gene data show CDR1 as DFQATT and CDR2 as SNEGSKA (reference sequence). DNA for the CDR3: TGCAGTGCTAGAGGGACTAGCGGGAGGAATGAGCAGTTCTTC. This encodes CSARGTSGRNEQFF.

Ten or more counts support this clonotype. The chain combines TRBV28 with TRBJ2-7; TRBD1 matches at 8 bases. Germline assignment: CDR1 MDHEN and CDR2 SYDVKM. The trim removed 2 bases at V and 0 bases at J, leaving 6 bases unmatched. The CDR3 extends over 16 amino acids. CDR3 loop: CASSLQGAYSSYEQYF. Written as DNA, the CDR3 is TGTGCCAGCAGTTTACAGGGGGCTTACAGCTCCTACGAGCAGTACTTC.

This clonotype was seen at least ten times. The chain has TRBV7-3 and TRBJ2-5; the D is unclear. Trimming shortened V by 5 bases and J by 3 bases, and 10 bases separated the two germline ends. This CDR3 region has 13 residues. Germline V lookup: CDR1 SGHTA, CDR2 FQGTGA. The CDR3 nucleotides are TGTGCCAGCAGCCGAAGCCACAAAGAGACCCAGTACTTC. Translating it yields CASSRSHKETQYF.

On this clonotype: A clone one base away is much larger, so this may be a read error. The chain is built from TRBV5-1 and TRBJ2-3, with D possibly TRBD2 on 5 matching bases. The CDR3 totals 16 residues. Germline V lookup: CDR1 SGHRS, CDR2 YFSETQ. CDR3 DNA: TGCGCCACCAGCTTGGAGGCCATGGGATTGTCGGATACGCAGTATTTT. This codes for CATSLEAMGLSDTQYF. The full variable domain, rest sourced from reference TRBV5-1 and TRBJ2-3, is KAGVTQTPRYLIKTRGQQVTLSCSPISGHRSVSWYQQTPGQGLQFLFEYFSETQRNKGNFPGRFSGRQFSNSRSEMNVSTLELGDSALYLCATSLEAMGLSDTQYFGPGTRLTVL.